This T cell receptor (beta chain) was captured in a study of T cell changes during pregnancy in multiple sclerosis. Here immunoSEQ multiplex PCR was the method, and the copy in TCRdb shows in-frame clones only, minus some. The sample gives 90,000 to 120,000 clones, less than 95% of which show up once; around 0.8% is in the top ten. Trimming left V 5 bases short and J 0 bases short, with 8 bases between. The CDR3 consists of 14 residues. Germline-derived CDR1 and CDR2 are SNHLY and FYNNEI. The receptor was isolated from a female donor in good health, enrolled as a control in a pregnancy study. This specimen consisted of peripheral blood, obtained in the third trimester of pregnancy. This chain uses TRBV2 with TRBJ2-1, with D uncertain. CDR3: CASSPSHSYNEQFF. The CDR3 bases are TGTGCCAGCAGTCCCAGTCACTCCTACAATGAGCAGTTCTTC.